The 17 T cell receptor beta chains given below trace back to one sample, sequenced in a study of cytomegalovirus exposure and HLA in healthy donors. PCR was performed using 60 Vbeta and 13 Jbeta primers. TCRdb's table, derived via immunoSEQ multiplex PCR, lists solely in-frame clones and lacks some. This sample has more than 85,000 clones; roughly three fifths occur once, and the top ten carry approximately 4.8%. Material for sequencing was PBMCs. These receptors came from a human donor in good health.

The chain combines TRBV6-1 with TRBJ2-3, with 11 bases aligning to TRBD1. CDR3 length: 14 amino acids. The germline CDR1 and CDR2 sequences are MNHNS and SASEGT. J gave up 5 bases and V 6 bases, and 4 bases lay outside the gene matches. CDR3 protein: CASSRDRGGDTQYF. For the CDR3, the DNA is TGTGCCAGCAGCCGGGACAGGGGGGGAGATACGCAGTATTTT.

V gene TRBV11-2 combines with J gene TRBJ2-2; no definite D call. This CDR3 spans 11 amino acids. Germline V gene sequence: CDR1 SGHAT, CDR2 FQNNGV. The V end lost 5 bases, the J end lost 5 bases, and 3 bases lay between the germline ends. The CDR3 loop reads CASSQTGELFF. The DNA of the CDR3 is TGTGCCAGCAGCCAGACCGGGGAGCTGTTTTTT.

The chain uses TRBV7-9 and TRBJ2-1; 7 bases match TRBD2. V trimming: 4 bases; J trimming: 13 bases; junction bases outside the gene matches: 10. Germline CDR1 reads SEHNR; CDR2 reads FQNEAQ (reference sequence). The CDR3 contains 13 residues. The CDR3 region has the DNA TGTGCCAGCAGCTCGGCTCCGGGACTAAACCAGTTCTTC. Encoded protein: CASSSAPGLNQFF.

V gene TRBV2 combines with J gene TRBJ1-4, with D perhaps TRBD1 (5 bases). The V gene's germline CDR1 is SNHLY and CDR2 FYNNEI. Trimming removed 5 bases from V and 4 bases from J, with 26 bases in between. The CDR3 covers 19 residues. For the CDR3, the DNA is TGTGCCAGCAGTAAATCCCCCCTTGGTTCGGGGGACCTTAATGAAAAACTGTTTTTT. This translates into CASSKSPLGSGDLNEKLFF.

V and J are TRBV7-9 and TRBJ2-7, with 9 bases matching TRBD2. The CDR3 extends over 14 amino acids. Looked up from germline, CDR1 is SEHNR and CDR2 is FQNEAQ (reference sequence). Trimming removed 4 bases from V and 3 bases from J; junction bases left unmatched: 4. For the CDR3, the DNA is TGTGCCAGCAGCTCGCGACTAGCGGTCTACGAGCAGTACTTC. This encodes CASSSRLAVYEQYF.

The rearrangement links TRBV11-2 to TRBJ1-4, with D possibly TRBD1 on 5 matching bases. The CDR3 spans 15 residues. CDR1 is SGHAT and CDR2 is FQNNGV in the germline V gene. With 2 bases removed from V and 10 bases from J, the gap between germline ends came to 17 bases. CDR3 loop: CASSLTRDYSRKLFF. CDR3 in DNA: TGTGCCAGCAGCTTAACACGGGACTATAGTAGAAAACTGTTTTTT.

This clone occurred a few times. The V and J genes are TRBV30 and TRBJ1-6; 11 bases match TRBD1. Losses at the gene ends were 1 base for V and 7 bases for J; bases not matched to a gene: 3. Germline V CDR1 and CDR2: GTSNPN, SVGIG (reference sequence). The CDR3 length is 15 residues. The CDR3 here is CAWSGGQGANSPLHF. The CDR3 DNA follows: TGTGCCTGGAGTGGCGGACAGGGGGCGAATTCACCCCTCCACTTT. Supplemented by reference TRBV30 and TRBJ1-6, the full variable domain reads SQTIHQWPATLVQPVGSPLSLECTVEGTSNPNLYWYRQAAGRGLQLLFYSVGIGQISSEVPQNLSASRPQDRQFILSSKKLLLSDSGFYLCAWSGGQGANSPLHFGNGTRLTVT.

This clone was picked up one time. The chain recombines TRBV19 with TRBJ1-2; no clear D. Deletions cut 5 bases from V and 2 bases from J, with 18 bases between. The CDR3 extends over 16 amino acids. Germline V lookup: CDR1 LNHDA, CDR2 SQIVND (reference sequence). This CDR3 is CASSHRTVWYNYGYTF. The CDR3 DNA is TGTGCCAGTAGTCACCGAACAGTGTGGTACAACTATGGCTACACCTTC.

The V and J genes are TRBV6-5 and TRBJ2-1, with 8 bases identical to TRBD2. Trimming removed 6 bases from V and 8 bases from J; junction bases left unmatched: 12. The CDR3 has 15 amino acids. Germline loops: CDR1 MNHEY, CDR2 SVGAGI. CDR3 DNA: TGTGCCAGCAGCCTTGGCCTAGCGGGTGGTCATGAGCAGTTCTTC. It translates to CASSLGLAGGHEQFF.

A few counts support this clone. This chain connects TRBV27 to TRBJ1-5; D gene ambiguous. Germline CDR1 is MNHEY and CDR2 is SMNVEV (reference sequence). The CDR3 has 13 amino acids. The V and J ends lost 2 bases and 1 base respectively, with 3 bases between them. The CDR3 spells CASSLQSNQPQHF. In nucleotides, the CDR3 is TGTGCCAGCAGTTTACAGAGCAATCAGCCCCAGCATTTT.

This clone was seen a few times. V is TRBV15 and J is TRBJ2-7; 7 bases align to TRBD1. The junction had 2 bases not matched to a gene; V was cut back by 3 bases and J by 3 bases. Germline CDR1 is LNHNV and CDR2 is YYDKDF (reference sequence). The CDR3 is 13 amino acids. The CDR3 bases are TGTGCCACCAGCAGCTGGGACAGCTACGAGCAGTACTTC. It translates to CATSSWDSYEQYF.

The J gene is TRBJ2-7, the V gene TRBV28, with 10 positions matching TRBD1. This CDR3 is built from 15 residues. Germline CDR1 reads MDHEN; CDR2 reads SYDVKM. The junction had 12 bases not matched to a gene; V was cut back by 6 bases and J by 7 bases. CDR3 loop: CASSSTGTGAREQYF. The DNA for the CDR3 is TGTGCCAGCAGCTCCACCGGGACAGGGGCTCGGGAGCAGTACTTC.

The chain uses TRBV27 and TRBJ1-1; no clear D. Germline assignment: CDR1 MNHEY and CDR2 SMNVEV (reference sequence). The CDR3 runs to 14 residues. Trimming shortened V by 4 bases and J by 4 bases, and 13 bases separated the two germline ends. For the CDR3, the DNA is TGTGCCAGCAGTTGGGCAGGAACCTTCACTGAAGCTTTCTTT. Its protein product is CASSWAGTFTEAFF.

The V call is TRBV15, the J call TRBJ2-1; D possibly corresponds to TRBD1 (6 bases). Germline values: CDR1 LNHNV, CDR2 YYDKDF (reference sequence). The CDR3 covers 15 residues. V was cut by 3 bases and J by 8 bases, with 17 bases left in between. The chain's CDR3 is CATSSSQGRRYEQFF. CDR3 in DNA: TGTGCCACCAGCAGCTCCCAGGGGCGCAGATATGAGCAGTTCTTC.

This clone was observed a few times. Germline and junction disagree at one end, which may indicate a read error. The J gene is TRBJ2-1, the V gene TRBV7-7; TRBD2 agrees at 7 bases. Germline CDR1 is SSHAT and CDR2 is FNYEAQ (reference sequence). The CDR3 extends over 15 amino acids. In nucleotides, the CDR3 is TGTGCTAGCAGCTTGGGTTGGGGAGGGGCGAGTGAGCAGTTCTTC. This sequence encodes CASSLGWGGASEQFF. The full variable domain, in which reference TRBV7-7 and TRBJ2-1 provide the parts outside the CDR3, is GAGVSQSPRYKVTKRGQDVTLRCDPISSHATLYWYQQALGQGPEFLTYFNYEAQPDKSGLPSDRFSAERPEGSISTLTIQRTEQRDSAMYRCASSLGWGGASEQFFGPGTRLTVL.

This chain uses TRBV18 with TRBJ2-3, with 7 bases matching TRBD2. The length of the CDR3 is 16 residues. Germline-derived CDR1 and CDR2 are KGHSH and LQKENI. V dropped 3 bases and J dropped 0; count of bases not matched to a gene: 6. The CDR3 DNA follows: TGTGCCAGCTCACCGCTGAAGCGGGAAAGCACAGATACGCAGTATTTT. Its translation: CASSPLKRESTDTQYF.

A note on this clone: This CDR3 is also generated by other DNA sequences in the sample. The chain uses TRBV10-3 and TRBJ2-1; 11 positions match TRBD2. V lost 10 bases and J lost 1; bases outside the gene matches: 3. The germline V gene encodes CDR1 ENHRY and CDR2 SYGVKD. The CDR3 runs to 14 residues. The CDR3 DNA reads TGTGCCACCAGGACTAGCGGGTCCTACAATGAGCAGTTCTTC. Protein sequence: CATRTSGSYNEQFF.